One T cell receptor (beta chain) is described in this entry. Its antigen is unknown. The PCR used 60 Vbeta and 13 Jbeta primers. Authors' data handling: An analysis performed later counted 81 million or so unique TCR beta chains (roughly 11 million of them shared). Generated by immunoSEQ multiplex PCR, the TCRdb table keeps only in-frame clones and is missing some. V, J and clone size are taken as reported in that table, and D and trimming were inferred from the DNA itself. The sample consists of approximately 100,000 clones, around 72% of them appearing once. The record originates from a study of cytomegalovirus exposure and HLA in healthy donors. Looking at the study overall: Previous work identified 117 million unique TCR beta sequences from some 170 million T cells.

The CDR3 runs to 13 residues. Germline values: CDR1 SGHAT, CDR2 FQNNGV. J was trimmed by 7 bases and V by 6 bases; bases with no gene match: 6. Study-wide points: According to an earlier analysis, most TCR beta V segments yielded productive rearrangements about 87% or about 30% of the time.

The sequence came from a male donor in good health and CMV-seronegative. The sequenced sample consisted of PBMCs. This chain connects TRBV11-2 to TRBJ2-5; 9 nucleotides align to TRBD1. In DNA, the CDR3 is TGTGCCAGCAGTCGACAGGGGGAAGTGACCCAGTACTTC. Translation gives CASSRQGEVTQYF.